The rows below give T cell receptor beta chains drawn from one sample of a study of blood T cell repertoires in COVID-19. Data came from immunoSEQ multiplex PCR; TCRdb stores just in-frame clones and leaves some out. The table records about 220,000 clones, around 80% of them present only once. Specimen: peripheral blood. These TCRs come from a woman aged 65 to 85 with acute or convalescent COVID-19. Both conserved end residues are part of each CDR3. Fields, in order: D gene, V gene, J gene, CDR3 protein, CDR3 DNA. A D gene is named only where the DNA matches it firmly.

d_call: -; v_call: TRBV7-6; j_call: TRBJ2-3; cdr3_aa: CASSLSFGVQDTQYF; cdr3_nt: TGTGCCAGCAGCTTAAGTTTCGGGGTGCAAGATACGCAGTATTTT
d_call: TRBD2; v_call: TRBV6-4; j_call: TRBJ2-1; cdr3_aa: CASSERGGVNEQFF; cdr3_nt: TGTGCCAGCAGTGAACGCGGGGGGGTCAATGAGCAGTTCTTC
d_call: -; v_call: TRBV18; j_call: TRBJ2-2; cdr3_aa: CASSPPRQASGRLFF; cdr3_nt: TGTGCCAGCTCACCACCCCGACAGGCCTCCGGTCGGCTGTTTTTT
d_call: TRBD1; v_call: TRBV24-1; j_call: TRBJ2-5; cdr3_aa: CATSESPGQGRETQYF; cdr3_nt: TGTGCCACCAGTGAATCGCCGGGACAGGGTCGGGAGACCCAGTACTTC
d_call: TRBD1; v_call: TRBV2; j_call: TRBJ2-5; cdr3_aa: CASSGATGGQETQYF; cdr3_nt: TGTGCCAGCAGTGGGGCTACAGGGGGACAAGAGACCCAGTACTTC
d_call: TRBD2; v_call: TRBV10-3; j_call: TRBJ2-3; cdr3_aa: CAISPGTGGTDTQYF; cdr3_nt: TGTGCCATCAGCCCCGGAACGGGGGGTACAGATACGCAGTATTTT
d_call: -; v_call: TRBV9; j_call: TRBJ2-7; cdr3_aa: CASSVGFWAGNDEQYF; cdr3_nt: TGTGCCAGCAGCGTAGGTTTTTGGGCAGGGAACGACGAGCAGTACTTC
d_call: -; v_call: TRBV6-5; j_call: TRBJ2-5; cdr3_aa: CALLRGETQYF; cdr3_nt: TGTGCCTTGCTCCGGGGGGAGACCCAGTACTTC
d_call: TRBD1; v_call: TRBV6-1; j_call: TRBJ1-6; cdr3_aa: CASSDRDRGNSPLHF; cdr3_nt: TGTGCCAGCAGTGATCGGGACAGGGGAAATTCACCCCTCCACTTT
d_call: -; v_call: TRBV10-1; j_call: TRBJ2-5; cdr3_aa: CASSGQGQTQYF; cdr3_nt: TGCGCCAGCAGTGGGCAGGGGCAGACCCAGTACTTC